This TCR beta chain was documented in a study of OX40 agonist ivuxolimab in advanced cancers. Overall study: Patients achieving partial responses numbered three: one hepatocellular carcinoma case and two cutaneous melanoma cases.

TCRdb keeps only in-frame clones here, not all; method: immunoSEQ multiplex PCR. The repertoire holds 65,000 to 100,000 clones, about 86% seen once, with around 7% in the top ten. Overall study findings and caveats: Averaging showed that CD8+ T cells had more expanded clones than CD4+ did.

Worth noting for this clone: Its antigen is still unknown.

The V gene end was trimmed by 0 bases and the J gene end by 9 bases; junction bases not matched to a gene: 9. The CDR3 is made up of 15 amino acids. CDR1 MGHRA and CDR2 YSYEKL come from the germline V gene. The J gene is TRBJ1-1, the V gene TRBV4-1, with 8 bases that match TRBD1. This TCR derives from an adult with an advanced solid tumor such as melanoma, head and neck, liver or kidney cancer. This specimen was CD4+ or CD8+ T cells sorted from blood, taken in a trial of the OX40 agonist ivuxolimab. Here the CDR3 reads CASSQDGTGWGKAFF. The CDR3 DNA reads as TGCGCCAGCAGCCAAGATGGGACAGGCTGGGGGAAAGCTTTCTTT.